The T cell receptor (beta chain) described here comes from a study of STAT3 mutations in large granular lymphocyte leukemia (dated by TCRdb to about 2019). As for the study more broadly: Canonical activating STAT3 mutations were detected in roughly half of the longitudinally sequenced T-LGLL patients. From an initial cohort of around 200 LGL patients, under 20 representative T-LGLL cases were picked for longitudinal TCRbeta and STAT3 sequencing. As controls, the study also included longitudinal sequencing of a couple of patients with natural killer LGL leukemia. For each patient, sequencing was performed at an average of around 4 time points, with a range of 2 to 8 samplings. Patients with T-cell large granular lymphocyte leukemia underwent serial deep sequencing of TCRbeta CDR3 and STAT3 to reconstruct clonal hierarchy and dynamics. Over half of the T-LGLL patients were given one or more immunosuppressive therapy regimens, and approximately 36% of the treated patients had a hematologic response. Overall study results and their limits: Because no samples were available when a clone first appeared, clonal expansion was inferred from samplings taken at other points. The burden of the dominant TCR clone was higher than the STAT3 mutant burden in several patients, which suggests that the STAT3 mutation arose secondarily inside a clone that had already expanded. Because codominant clonotypes persisted in some patients, a small but highly pathogenic clone may have been missed. Linking therapy response to changes in TCR clonal burden was complicated by variable intervals between samplings and by differing treatment regimens. Every T-LGLL patient showed at least one immunodominant TCRbeta clonotype, and about half showed multiple immunodominant subclonotypes. TCR clonotype switching after therapy was observed in 6 of 18 patients, and all newly emerging clones were found to be STAT3 wild type.

TCRbeta libraries were sequenced on an Illumina MiSeq, and an average of about 40,000 productive templates per sample was obtained. TCRbeta CDR3 libraries were generated with the immunoSEQ assay using multiplex PCR amplification. In the authors' own workflow: Repertoire diversity was calculated as previously defined, with values near 0 taken to indicate extremely monoclonal samples. Not all clones reach the TCRdb copy of this immuneACCESS table, which keeps in-frame sequences only. Checked studies attribute under half of the gap to unresolved V genes and leave the rest unexplained. That table is the source of V, J and clone size, and D and trimming were worked out from the DNA. The sample's own table lists under 2,500 clones. The ten largest make up approximately 88% of the sample. DNA was extracted from blood mononuclear cells, and the same DNA was used for both TCR and STAT3 sequencing. The germline V gene (reference sequence) provides CDR1 PRHDT and CDR2 FYEKMQ. The CDR3 numbers 9 amino acids, ends counted.

In regard to this clone: Its antigen specificity is not known. The conserved phenylalanine or tryptophan is not found at the CDR3 terminus, so this likely reflects a read error. Because the CDR3's place on the DNA is in doubt, the DNA is left out and the CDR3 is given as listed by TCRdb.

Sequencing was carried out using PBMCs. In this chain, TRBV13 is recombined with TRBJ1-2; the table's D call of TRBD1 was not tested on the DNA. The sequence was obtained from a human donor with T large granular lymphocyte leukemia. The donor label of this sample is uncertain. Some clones in this sample may be carry-over from other donors' samples. The CDR3 protein sequence reads: CASSSLESG.